The present T cell receptor (beta chain) was sequenced within a study of T cell repertoires in cytomegalovirus infection. Across the study: CMV infection plus the matching HLA type was flagged by public TCR beta signatures.

One entry per CDR3 protein results from TCRdb running MiXCR on the reads. This sample has around 74,000 distinct CDR3 sequences, with more than 3.5% found just once. This clonotype appeared many times. The CDR3 spans 14 residues. The V end lost 0 bases, the J end lost 4 bases, and 9 bases lay between the germline ends. In germline, CDR1 is LNHDA, CDR2 SQIVND (reference sequence). The gene calls are TRBV19 and TRBJ1-2; D gene unclear. This clonotype was sampled from a human donor in good health (CMV status not recorded). Some clones in this sample may be carry-over from other donors' samples. Sample: PBMCs. CDR3 residues: CASSIDRTFYGYTF. DNA for the CDR3: TGTGCCAGTAGTATAGACAGAACCTTCTATGGCTACACCTTC.